These 14 T cell receptor beta chains were all obtained from the same sample, sequenced in a study of blood T cell repertoires in COVID-19. Data came from immunoSEQ multiplex PCR; TCRdb stores just in-frame clones and leaves some out. This sample yields some 140,000 clones, of which more than 75% are seen a single time; 10% to 11% belongs to the top ten. What was sequenced was peripheral blood. These receptors originate from a man aged 60-69 years who had recovered from COVID-19.

A few counts support this clone. The chain links TRBV4-3 to TRBJ2-2; 10 bases are a match to TRBD1. This CDR3 is 16 amino acids long. Germline assignment: CDR1 LGHNA and CDR2 YSLEER. Trimming removed 4 bases from V and 0 bases from J; junction bases left unmatched: 2. CDR3 loop: CASSLGTGANTGELFF. The CDR3, as DNA: TGCGCCAGCAGCCTGGGGACAGGGGCGAACACCGGGGAGCTGTTTTTT.

The V call is TRBV2, the J call TRBJ2-4; 7 nucleotides align to TRBD1. The germline V gene has CDR1 SNHLY and CDR2 FYNNEI. The J segment lost 15 bases and the V segment lost 6 bases, leaving 8 bases of the junction unmatched. CDR3 length: 11 residues. The CDR3 reads CASSGDRVPYF. CDR3 sequence (DNA): TGTGCCAGCAGCGGAGACAGGGTCCCGTACTTC.

This clone was seen just once. The chain joins TRBV21-1 to TRBJ2-3; the table calls TRBD2, which could not be checked here. TRBV21-1 is shown as a pseudogene. This CDR3 spans 15 amino acids. CDR3 loop: CASSKADWFTDTQYF. As DNA, the CDR3 is TGTGCCAGCAGCAAAGCTGACTGGTTCACAGATACGCAGTATTTT.

The V call is TRBV4-2, the J call TRBJ1-4; D is possibly TRBD1 (6 bases). Trimming took 2 bases from V and 2 from J, leaving 12 bases between them. The CDR3 contains 16 residues. Germline V CDR1 and CDR2: LGHNA, YNFKEQ. The CDR3 protein is CASSQTNRVTNEKLFF. CDR3 DNA: TGTGCCAGCAGCCAAACCAACAGGGTTACTAATGAAAAACTGTTTTTT.

V and J are TRBV5-6 and TRBJ2-7, with TRBD2 as a possible D gene (6 bases). The germline gives CDR1 SGHDT, CDR2 YYEEEE. V lost 3 bases and J 1 base, leaving 14 bases between the germline ends. This CDR3 spans 15 amino acids. DNA of the CDR3: TGTGCCAGCAGCTGGGGGGAACGGGCGTCCTACGAGCAGTACTTC. Translated: CASSWGERASYEQYF.

The chain links TRBV29-1 to TRBJ1-2; TRBD1 agrees at 10 bases. The CDR3 has 14 residues. Germline CDR1 and CDR2: SQVTM and ANQGSEA. J lost 5 bases, V lost 4 bases, and 7 bases had no gene match. CDR3 amino acids: CSVGGQGDGYGYTF. The CDR3 DNA reads as TGCAGCGTTGGAGGACAGGGGGACGGGTATGGCTACACCTTC.

This rearrangement joins TRBV14 to TRBJ2-3, with a tentative D call TRBD2 (5 bases). Germline V gene sequence: CDR1 SGHDN, CDR2 FVKESK. The CDR3 runs to 12 residues. V was shortened by 4 bases and J by 9 bases, with 11 bases between the two germline ends. CDR3 sequence: CASSPTTFTQYF. The CDR3 nucleotides are TGTGCCAGCAGCCCGACTACTTTCACGCAGTATTTT.

CDR3 sequence: CASQGGPYGYTF. CDR3 nucleotide sequence: TGTGCCAGCCAGGGAGGACCTTATGGCTACACCTTC. The chain employs TRBV28 and TRBJ1-2, with TRBD1 as a possible D gene (5 bases). V lost 8 bases to trimming and J lost 5 bases, with 12 bases between them. CDR3 length: 12 residues. Germline V gene lookup returns CDR1 MDHEN and CDR2 SYDVKM.

The chain is built from TRBV5-6 and TRBJ1-4; the D is unclear. The length of the CDR3 is 15 residues. Germline values: CDR1 SGHDT, CDR2 YYEEEE. The V and J ends lost 0 bases and 5 bases respectively, with 11 bases between them. For the CDR3, the DNA is TGTGCCAGCAGCTTGGCTAGGGAGTGGAATGAAAAACTGTTTTTT. Its translation: CASSLAREWNEKLFF.

This chain connects TRBV3-1 (or the pseudogene TRBV3-2) to TRBJ1-1; TRBD1 matches 7 bases. Germline V gene sequence: CDR1 LGHDT, CDR2 YNNKEL (reference sequence). With 0 bases clipped from V and 5 bases from J, the junction kept 6 bases outside the gene matches. The CDR3 has 15 residues. Here the CDR3 reads CASSQEAGRGTEAFF. As DNA, the CDR3 is TGTGCCAGCAGCCAAGAGGCAGGCAGGGGGACTGAAGCTTTCTTT.

The chain carries TRBV5-4 and TRBJ2-3; 11 bases map to TRBD2. Per the germline V gene, CDR1 is SGHNT and CDR2 is YYREEE (reference sequence). This CDR3 has 17 amino acids. Losses at the gene ends were 0 bases for V and 0 bases for J; bases not matched to a gene: 3. In DNA, the CDR3 is TGTGCCAGCAGCTTGGTGAGGACTAGCGGGAGCACAGATACGCAGTATTTT. It codes for CASSLVRTSGSTDTQYF.

This sequence joins TRBV6-1 and TRBJ2-5, with TRBD1 matching 8 bases. Germline lookup yields CDR1 MNHNS and CDR2 SASEGT. The V segment lost 2 bases and the J segment 8 bases; nucleotides outside the gene matches: 13. The CDR3 is 16 amino acids. CDR3 sequence reads: CASSEYSTQDRATQYF. In DNA form, the CDR3 reads TGTGCCAGCAGTGAATATTCCACCCAGGACAGGGCCACCCAGTACTTC.

V usage is TRBV2 and J usage is TRBJ1-5; unclear D gene. Trimming cost V 6 bases and J 1 base, with 22 bases left between them. Germline V lookup: CDR1 SNHLY, CDR2 FYNNEI. The CDR3 spans 18 residues. The CDR3 loop reads CASRREGGFSLSNQPQHF. CDR3 DNA sequence: TGTGCCAGCAGGCGAGAAGGAGGTTTTAGCCTAAGCAATCAGCCCCAGCATTTT.

J is TRBJ2-2 and V is TRBV18; no clear D gene. Germline CDR1 reads KGHSH; CDR2 reads LQKENI. The length of the CDR3 is 16 residues. Trimming removed 2 bases from V and 4 bases from J, with 14 bases in between. The CDR3 is CASSPLAGQRTGELFF. CDR3 nucleotides: TGTGCCAGCTCACCATTAGCTGGCCAGCGCACCGGGGAGCTGTTTTTT. The full variable domain, completed using reference TRBV18 and TRBJ2-2, is NAGVMQNPRHLVRRRGQEARLRCSPMKGHSHVYWYRQLPEEGLKFMVYLQKENIIDESGMPKERFSAEFPKEGPSILRIQQVVRGDSAAYFCASSPLAGQRTGELFFGEGSRLTVL.